Sequencing of this T cell receptor beta chain was carried out in a study of human T cells and chemical hapten exposure. TCRdb re-called the RACE reads through MiXCR, storing one row per CDR3 protein. The repertoire has 340,000 or so distinct CDR3 sequences, about 7% of them found once; the top ten carry 7% to 10%. As to time point: patch test 1, 2 weeks after DPC sensitization. The sample's treatment: therapeutic diphenylcyclopropenone sensitization with weekly scalp DPC. V was cut by 6 bases and J by 7 bases, with 13 bases left in between. CDR3 size: 13 residues. The V gene is TRBV12-3 or TRBV12-4, the J gene TRBJ1-5, with D perhaps matching TRBD1 (6 bases). This TCR came from a woman under 30 with alopecia areata. Some clones in this sample may be carry-over from other donors' samples. Material: whole blood, obtained in connection with sensitization to the hapten diphenylcyclopropenone (DPC). The chain's CDR3 is CASSKEGDQPQHF. CDR3 DNA: TGTGCCAGCAGCAAGGAGGGGGACCAGCCCCAGCATTTT.